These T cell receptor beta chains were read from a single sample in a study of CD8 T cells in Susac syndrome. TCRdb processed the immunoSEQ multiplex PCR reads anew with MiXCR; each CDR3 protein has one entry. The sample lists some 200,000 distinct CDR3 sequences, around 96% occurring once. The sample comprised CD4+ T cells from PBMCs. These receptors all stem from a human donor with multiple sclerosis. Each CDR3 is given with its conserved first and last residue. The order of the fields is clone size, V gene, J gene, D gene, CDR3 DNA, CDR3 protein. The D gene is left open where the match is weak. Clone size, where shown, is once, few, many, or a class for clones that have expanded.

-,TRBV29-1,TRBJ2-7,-,TGCAGCGTTGAGGTGGGGATCACCTACGAGCAGTACTTC,CSVEVGITYEQYF
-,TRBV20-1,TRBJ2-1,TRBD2,TGCAGTGCTGGGGGAGGGCTAGCCCGATTTAATGAGCAGTTCTTC,CSAGGGLARFNEQFF
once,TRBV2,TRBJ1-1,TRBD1,TGTGCCAGCGGACAGGGTAGCACTGAAGCTTTCTTT,CASGQGSTEAFF
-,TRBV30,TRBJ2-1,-,TGTGCCTGGATGCAGGGCTCCTACAATGAGCAGTTCTTC,CAWMQGSYNEQFF
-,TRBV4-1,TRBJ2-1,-,TGCGCCAGCAGCCATCGGCCCAATGAGCAGTTCTTC,CASSHRPNEQFF
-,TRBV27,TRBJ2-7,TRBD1,TGTGCCAGCAGTTTCCTGGGACAGGGGTATGTCGAGCAGTACTTC,CASSFLGQGYVEQYF
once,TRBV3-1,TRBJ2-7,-,TGTGCCAGCGAGGGGGGGGCCTCCTACGAGCAGTACTTC,CASEGGASYEQYF
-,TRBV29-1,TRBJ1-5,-,TGCAGCGTGCAGGGCGCGGGCAATCAGCCCCAGCATTTT,CSVQGAGNQPQHF
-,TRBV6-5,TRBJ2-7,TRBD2,TGTGCCAGCAGCCGCGGGAGACTAGGCTACGAGCAGTACTTC,CASSRGRLGYEQYF
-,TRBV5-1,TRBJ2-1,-,TGCGCCAGCAGCTTGGAGGGGGAGAATGAGCAGTTCTTC,CASSLEGENEQFF
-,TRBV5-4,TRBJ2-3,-,TGTGCCAGCAGCTTGCCCTCCAGGGGACCCAACACAGATACGCAGTATTTT,CASSLPSRGPNTDTQYF
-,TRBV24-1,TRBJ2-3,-,TGTGCCACCAGTCGGGAGAGCACAGATACGCAGTATTTT,CATSRESTDTQYF
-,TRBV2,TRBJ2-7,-,TGTGCCAGCAGTGAGGGTAGGCGGCAGGGCGGCCGGCAGTACTTC,CASSEGRRQGGRQYF
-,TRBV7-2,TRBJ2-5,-,TGTGCCAGCAGCTCAAGGAAGGGTGTCGAGACCCAGTACTTC,CASSSRKGVETQYF
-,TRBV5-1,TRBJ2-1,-,TGCGCCAGCAGCTTGGAATGGGGGGAGCAGTTCTTC,CASSLEWGEQFF
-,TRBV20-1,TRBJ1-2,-,TGCAGTGCTCCTTGGGCGGAGGGCTACACCTTC,CSAPWAEGYTF
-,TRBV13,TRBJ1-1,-,TGTGCCAGCAGCTCCCCCTCCTTACGGTTGAACACTGAAGCTTTCTTT,CASSSPSLRLNTEAFF